The rows below give T cell receptor beta chains drawn from one sample of a study of cytomegalovirus exposure and HLA in healthy donors. Method: immunoSEQ multiplex PCR; TCRdb's copy keeps in-frame clones and lacks some. This sample has about 120,000 clones; approximately 79% occur once, and the top ten carry roughly a sixth. Sequencing used PBMCs. Every receptor here comes from a middle-aged man in good health and CMV-seropositive. The CDR3 runs from the conserved cysteine through the conserved F or W. Each record gives: V gene, clone size, J gene, D gene, CDR3 protein, CDR3 DNA. D genes are given only for firm matches. Size is stated for part of the rows, as once, few or many counts, or as a class when the clone is expanded.

v_call: TRBV7-9; clone_size: -; j_call: TRBJ2-2; d_call: -; cdr3_aa: CSSSLSTGELFF; cdr3_nt: TGTTCCAGCAGCCTTAGCACCGGGGAGCTGTTTTTT
v_call: TRBV18; clone_size: few; j_call: TRBJ2-5; d_call: TRBD2; cdr3_aa: CASSPLAGLETQYF; cdr3_nt: TGTGCCAGCTCACCACTAGCGGGGTTAGAGACCCAGTACTTC
v_call: TRBV5-1; clone_size: -; j_call: TRBJ2-2; d_call: TRBD2; cdr3_aa: CASSSRGGRANGELFF; cdr3_nt: TGCGCCAGCAGCTCCCGAGGCGGGAGGGCCAATGGGGAGCTGTTTTTT
v_call: TRBV13; clone_size: -; j_call: TRBJ2-7; d_call: TRBD2; cdr3_aa: CASSLPGLATYEQYF; cdr3_nt: TGTGCCAGCAGCTTACCGGGACTAGCGACCTACGAGCAGTACTTC
v_call: TRBV21-1; clone_size: -; j_call: TRBJ2-2; d_call: -; cdr3_aa: CASSKMTGVTGELFF; cdr3_nt: TGTGCCAGCAGCAAAATGACAGGTGTCACCGGGGAGCTGTTTTTT
v_call: TRBV2; clone_size: -; j_call: TRBJ2-5; d_call: -; cdr3_aa: CASRDNQETQYF; cdr3_nt: TGTGCCAGCAGAGACAACCAAGAGACCCAGTACTTC
v_call: TRBV10-1; clone_size: -; j_call: TRBJ1-1; d_call: -; cdr3_aa: CASSPGTQTAFF; cdr3_nt: TGCGCCAGCAGTCCCGGGACTCAGACAGCTTTCTTT
v_call: TRBV11-2; clone_size: -; j_call: TRBJ1-1; d_call: TRBD1; cdr3_aa: CASSLRTGGTEAFF; cdr3_nt: TGTGCCAGCAGCTTACGGACAGGGGGGACTGAAGCTTTCTTT
v_call: TRBV27; clone_size: -; j_call: TRBJ2-2; d_call: TRBD1; cdr3_aa: CASSSGGTGTGELFF; cdr3_nt: TGTGCCAGCAGTTCCGGAGGGACAGGGACCGGGGAGCTGTTTTTT
v_call: TRBV19; clone_size: once; j_call: TRBJ2-6; d_call: -; cdr3_aa: CASSPALDWANVLTF; cdr3_nt: TGTGCCAGTAGTCCAGCCCTAGATTGGGCCAACGTCCTGACTTTC
v_call: TRBV6-5; clone_size: -; j_call: TRBJ2-1; d_call: -; cdr3_aa: CASSSPEGGSYNEQFF; cdr3_nt: TGTGCCAGCAGTTCCCCCGAAGGGGGCTCCTACAATGAGCAGTTCTTC
v_call: TRBV10-2; clone_size: -; j_call: TRBJ2-3; d_call: TRBD2; cdr3_aa: CASSEASGSSTDTQYF; cdr3_nt: TGCGCCAGCAGTGAGGCTAGCGGGAGTAGCACAGATACGCAGTATTTT
v_call: TRBV11-2; clone_size: -; j_call: TRBJ1-1; d_call: -; cdr3_aa: CASSLATEAFF; cdr3_nt: TGTGCCAGCAGCTTGGCCACTGAAGCTTTCTTT
v_call: TRBV10-1; clone_size: -; j_call: TRBJ2-1; d_call: -; cdr3_aa: CASSENRDYNEQFF; cdr3_nt: TGCGCCAGCAGTGAGAACAGAGACTACAATGAGCAGTTCTTC
v_call: TRBV10-3; clone_size: -; j_call: TRBJ1-5; d_call: TRBD1; cdr3_aa: CAISDPDRESNQPQHF; cdr3_nt: TGTGCCATCAGTGACCCGGACAGGGAGAGCAATCAGCCCCAGCATTTT
v_call: TRBV2; clone_size: -; j_call: TRBJ1-1; d_call: -; cdr3_aa: CASSERGRNTEAFF; cdr3_nt: TGTGCCAGCAGTGAAAGAGGGAGAAACACTGAAGCTTTCTTT
v_call: TRBV6-5; clone_size: -; j_call: TRBJ1-5; d_call: TRBD1; cdr3_aa: CASSRDRGQPQHF; cdr3_nt: TGTGCCAGCAGCCGGGACAGGGGACAGCCCCAGCATTTT
v_call: TRBV5-8; clone_size: -; j_call: TRBJ1-5; d_call: TRBD1; cdr3_aa: CASSHRQGLSNQPQHF; cdr3_nt: TGTGCCAGCAGCCACAGACAGGGGTTAAGCAATCAGCCCCAGCATTTT
v_call: TRBV25-1; clone_size: few; j_call: TRBJ2-5; d_call: -; cdr3_aa: CASGATFQETQYF; cdr3_nt: TGTGCCAGCGGAGCGACCTTTCAAGAGACCCAGTACTTC
v_call: TRBV11-3; clone_size: -; j_call: TRBJ1-3; d_call: TRBD1; cdr3_aa: CASSAQGGGNTIYF; cdr3_nt: TGTGCCAGCAGCGCACAGGGGGGAGGAAACACCATATATTTT
v_call: TRBV12-5; clone_size: -; j_call: TRBJ2-3; d_call: TRBD2; cdr3_aa: CASGPRTSGGVDTQYF; cdr3_nt: TGTGCTAGTGGTCCCCGGACTAGCGGGGGGGTTGATACGCAGTATTTT
v_call: TRBV6-5; clone_size: -; j_call: TRBJ2-7; d_call: TRBD1; cdr3_aa: CASSYGQGPYEQYF; cdr3_nt: TGTGCCAGCAGTTACGGACAGGGCCCCTACGAGCAGTACTTC
v_call: TRBV6-5; clone_size: -; j_call: TRBJ1-1; d_call: -; cdr3_aa: CASSYSEGSTEAFF; cdr3_nt: TGTGCCAGCAGTTACTCGGAGGGGAGCACTGAAGCTTTCTTT
v_call: TRBV27; clone_size: -; j_call: TRBJ2-1; d_call: TRBD2; cdr3_aa: CASSPFERGDTPVQFF; cdr3_nt: TGTGCCAGCTCCCCCTTTGAGCGGGGGGACACCCCCGTGCAGTTCTTC
v_call: TRBV4-1; clone_size: once; j_call: TRBJ1-2; d_call: -; cdr3_aa: CASSQVAGPYYGYTF; cdr3_nt: TGCGCCAGCAGCCAAGTAGCAGGGCCCTACTATGGCTACACCTTC
v_call: TRBV5-1; clone_size: -; j_call: TRBJ2-2; d_call: TRBD1; cdr3_aa: CASSAAGQGNTGELFF; cdr3_nt: TGCGCCAGCAGCGCAGCGGGACAGGGAAACACCGGGGAGCTGTTTTTT
v_call: TRBV5-1; clone_size: -; j_call: TRBJ2-5; d_call: TRBD1; cdr3_aa: CASSSGQGGETQYF; cdr3_nt: TGCGCCAGCAGCTCGGGACAGGGCGGAGAGACCCAGTACTTC
v_call: TRBV28; clone_size: -; j_call: TRBJ1-2; d_call: -; cdr3_aa: CASKIPGGGRYYGYTF; cdr3_nt: TGTGCCAGCAAAATTCCGGGGGGGGGCCGCTACTATGGCTACACCTTC
v_call: TRBV2; clone_size: -; j_call: TRBJ2-7; d_call: -; cdr3_aa: CASSESSYEQYF; cdr3_nt: TGTGCCAGCAGTGAGAGCTCCTACGAGCAGTACTTC
v_call: TRBV19; clone_size: -; j_call: TRBJ2-2; d_call: -; cdr3_aa: CASSIRLFRAVNTGELFF; cdr3_nt: TGTGCCAGTAGTATTCGGCTTTTCCGAGCGGTGAACACCGGGGAGCTGTTTTTT
v_call: TRBV6-6; clone_size: few; j_call: TRBJ2-7; d_call: -; cdr3_aa: CASSYTESSYEQYF; cdr3_nt: TGTGCCAGCAGTTACACGGAGAGCTCCTACGAGCAGTACTTC
v_call: TRBV29-1; clone_size: -; j_call: TRBJ1-3; d_call: -; cdr3_aa: CSVERRYSGNTIYF; cdr3_nt: TGCAGCGTTGAAAGGCGGTACTCTGGAAACACCATATATTTT
v_call: TRBV6-4; clone_size: few; j_call: TRBJ1-1; d_call: -; cdr3_aa: CASSDFGGATEAFF; cdr3_nt: TGTGCCAGCAGTGACTTTGGGGGGGCCACTGAAGCTTTCTTT
v_call: TRBV7-2; clone_size: -; j_call: TRBJ1-5; d_call: TRBD1; cdr3_aa: CASSLVQGGQPQHF; cdr3_nt: TGTGCCAGCAGCTTAGTTCAGGGGGGTCAGCCCCAGCATTTT
v_call: TRBV7-2; clone_size: -; j_call: TRBJ1-1; d_call: TRBD1; cdr3_aa: CASSLQGQGGRVVKTEAFF; cdr3_nt: TGTGCCAGCAGCTTACAGGGACAGGGAGGTAGGGTGGTGAAGACTGAAGCTTTCTTT
v_call: TRBV21-1; clone_size: -; j_call: TRBJ2-7; d_call: -; cdr3_aa: CASSKGTGSDDSVSYEQYF; cdr3_nt: TGTGCCAGCAGCAAAGGGACGGGAAGCGACGACTCTGTCTCCTACGAGCAGTACTTC
v_call: TRBV7-2; clone_size: -; j_call: TRBJ1-2; d_call: TRBD1; cdr3_aa: CASSSQQGLANYGYTF; cdr3_nt: TGTGCCAGCAGCTCCCAACAGGGGTTAGCTAACTATGGCTACACCTTC
v_call: TRBV27; clone_size: -; j_call: TRBJ2-2; d_call: -; cdr3_aa: CASNRRGTSHTGELFF; cdr3_nt: TGTGCCAGCAACCGACGGGGGACCTCCCACACCGGGGAGCTGTTTTTT
v_call: TRBV18; clone_size: -; j_call: TRBJ2-7; d_call: TRBD1; cdr3_aa: CASSPTGVNEQYF; cdr3_nt: TGTGCCAGCTCACCGACAGGGGTAAACGAGCAGTACTTC
v_call: TRBV19; clone_size: -; j_call: TRBJ2-3; d_call: -; cdr3_aa: CASSFGADTQYF; cdr3_nt: TGTGCCAGTAGCTTCGGGGCAGATACGCAGTATTTT
v_call: TRBV6-1; clone_size: -; j_call: TRBJ2-1; d_call: TRBD2; cdr3_aa: CASQTSGGSNEQFF; cdr3_nt: TGTGCCAGCCAGACTAGCGGGGGAAGCAATGAGCAGTTCTTC
v_call: TRBV2; clone_size: -; j_call: TRBJ1-3; d_call: -; cdr3_aa: CASRTGQSGNTIYF; cdr3_nt: TGTGCCAGCAGAACGGGACAATCTGGAAACACCATATATTTT
v_call: TRBV27; clone_size: -; j_call: TRBJ2-1; d_call: TRBD2; cdr3_aa: CASSQRRLAVNEQFF; cdr3_nt: TGTGCCAGCAGCCAGAGGCGACTAGCGGTAAATGAGCAGTTCTTC
v_call: TRBV19; clone_size: -; j_call: TRBJ2-4; d_call: -; cdr3_aa: CASSFLSDKKYF; cdr3_nt: TGTGCCAGTAGTTTCCTATCGGACAAAAAGTACTTC
v_call: TRBV19; clone_size: -; j_call: TRBJ1-4; d_call: -; cdr3_aa: CASRDNNEKLFF; cdr3_nt: TGTGCCAGCCGGGACAATAATGAAAAACTGTTTTTT
v_call: TRBV9; clone_size: -; j_call: TRBJ1-3; d_call: TRBD1; cdr3_aa: CASSAQGTGTGNTIYF; cdr3_nt: TGTGCCAGCAGCGCCCAGGGGACAGGAACTGGAAACACCATATATTTT
v_call: TRBV5-4; clone_size: -; j_call: TRBJ2-6; d_call: -; cdr3_aa: CASSLDTTSGANVLTF; cdr3_nt: TGTGCCAGCAGCCTGGACACGACTTCTGGGGCCAACGTCCTGACTTTC
v_call: TRBV5-4; clone_size: -; j_call: TRBJ2-7; d_call: -; cdr3_aa: CASSLASGASEHF; cdr3_nt: TGTGCCAGCAGCTTGGCTTCTGGGGCTAGCGAACACTTC